These T cell receptor beta chains were read from a single sample in a study of vaccination effects on CD4 cells after COVID-19. The method was immunoSEQ multiplex PCR; TCRdb's version includes in-frame clones alone and lacks a portion of them. The sample carries some 40,000 clones, approximately 82% recorded once. These TCRs are of unknown antigen specificity. The specimen comprised CD4+ T cells from PBMCs cultured without peptide, sampled after COVID-19 vaccination. Source of these receptors: a human donor who had a prior SARS-CoV-2 infection. Both conserved end residues are part of each CDR3. The D gene is left open where the match is weak. Where a row states a size, it is once, few, many or the class of an expanded clone; other rows omit it.

v_gene: TRBV7-9; d_gene: -; j_gene: TRBJ2-3; abundance: -; CDR3aa: CASSFPGDRTDTQYF; CDR3nt: TGTGCCAGCAGCTTCCCGGGAGACCGGACAGATACGCAGTATTTT
v_gene: TRBV3-1/TRBV3-2; d_gene: TRBD1; j_gene: TRBJ2-2; abundance: -; CDR3aa: CASSHRDRAAGELFF; CDR3nt: TGTGCCAGCAGCCACCGGGACAGGGCAGCCGGGGAGCTGTTTTTT
v_gene: TRBV7-2; d_gene: TRBD2; j_gene: TRBJ2-2; abundance: -; CDR3aa: CASSLRLAGATGELFF; CDR3nt: TGTGCCAGCAGCCTCAGACTAGCGGGAGCCACCGGGGAGCTGTTTTTT
v_gene: TRBV5-1; d_gene: TRBD1; j_gene: TRBJ2-3; abundance: -; CDR3aa: CASSLLRDRITDTQYF; CDR3nt: TGCGCCAGCAGCTTACTCCGGGACAGGATCACAGATACGCAGTATTTT
v_gene: TRBV5-5; d_gene: -; j_gene: TRBJ2-1; abundance: -; CDR3aa: CASSWGFRSSYNEQFF; CDR3nt: TGTGCCAGCAGCTGGGGCTTTCGAAGCTCCTACAATGAGCAGTTCTTC
v_gene: TRBV11-2; d_gene: -; j_gene: TRBJ2-7; abundance: few; CDR3aa: CASSFSYEQYF; CDR3nt: TGTGCCAGCAGCTTCTCCTACGAGCAGTACTTC
v_gene: TRBV6-2/TRBV6-3; d_gene: -; j_gene: TRBJ2-5; abundance: -; CDR3aa: CASSHPLAGAGETQYF; CDR3nt: TGTGCCAGCAGCCACCCGCTAGCAGGTGCCGGGGAGACCCAGTACTTC
v_gene: TRBV11-3; d_gene: -; j_gene: TRBJ2-1; abundance: -; CDR3aa: CASSFPSTRLGHNEQFF; CDR3nt: TGTGCCAGCAGCTTCCCTTCGACCCGCCTCGGGCACAATGAGCAGTTCTTC
v_gene: TRBV5-8; d_gene: TRBD2; j_gene: TRBJ2-1; abundance: once; CDR3aa: CASSLASWGSGRGKSYEQFF; CDR3nt: TGTGCCAGCAGCTTGGCCTCCTGGGGGAGCGGGAGGGGAAAGAGTTATGAGCAGTTCTTC
v_gene: TRBV3-1/TRBV3-2; d_gene: -; j_gene: TRBJ1-4; abundance: -; CDR3aa: CASSPVGTTNEKLFF; CDR3nt: TGTGCCAGCAGCCCGGTGGGTACAACTAATGAAAAACTGTTTTTT
v_gene: TRBV18; d_gene: TRBD1; j_gene: TRBJ1-2; abundance: -; CDR3aa: CASSGYGQGYGYTF; CDR3nt: TGTGCCAGCTCAGGATACGGACAGGGGTATGGCTACACCTTC
v_gene: TRBV23-1; d_gene: -; j_gene: TRBJ1-1; abundance: -; CDR3aa: CASPRRTWRAEEAFF; CDR3nt: TGCGCCAGCCCTCGGCGGACATGGCGGGCAGAAGAAGCTTTCTTT
v_gene: TRBV18; d_gene: -; j_gene: TRBJ1-1; abundance: -; CDR3aa: CASSPNSDSPSAFF; CDR3nt: TGTGCCAGCTCACCCAATTCGGACAGCCCGTCCGCTTTCTTT
v_gene: TRBV12-3/TRBV12-4; d_gene: -; j_gene: TRBJ2-5; abundance: -; CDR3aa: CASSWNRQETQYF; CDR3nt: TGTGCCAGCAGTTGGAACCGCCAAGAGACCCAGTACTTC
v_gene: TRBV20-1; d_gene: -; j_gene: TRBJ2-1; abundance: -; CDR3aa: CSARDSAVQFF; CDR3nt: TGCAGTGCTAGAGATTCGGCAGTCCAGTTCTTC
v_gene: TRBV25-1; d_gene: TRBD1; j_gene: TRBJ1-3; abundance: -; CDR3aa: CASRSDRGSGNTIYF; CDR3nt: TGTGCCAGCAGGAGTGACAGGGGAAGTGGAAACACCATATATTTT
v_gene: TRBV15; d_gene: -; j_gene: TRBJ1-5; abundance: -; CDR3aa: CATRPGDSNQPQHF; CDR3nt: TGTGCCACCAGGCCTGGGGATAGCAATCAGCCCCAGCATTTT
v_gene: TRBV19; d_gene: TRBD2; j_gene: TRBJ2-5; abundance: -; CDR3aa: CASSIAGLAGDETQYF; CDR3nt: TGTGCCAGTAGTATAGCGGGACTAGCGGGGGACGAGACCCAGTACTTC
v_gene: TRBV6-5; d_gene: TRBD1; j_gene: TRBJ1-5; abundance: -; CDR3aa: CASNTGGDQPQHF; CDR3nt: TGTGCCAGCAATACAGGGGGCGATCAGCCCCAGCATTTT
v_gene: TRBV6-5; d_gene: TRBD2; j_gene: TRBJ2-3; abundance: -; CDR3aa: CASSFWTSGAPDTQYF; CDR3nt: TGTGCCAGCAGTTTCTGGACTAGCGGGGCGCCGGATACGCAGTATTTT
v_gene: TRBV6-6; d_gene: -; j_gene: TRBJ1-1; abundance: -; CDR3aa: CASSFTRAVNTEAFF; CDR3nt: TGTGCCAGCAGTTTCACAAGGGCCGTGAACACTGAAGCTTTCTTT
v_gene: TRBV5-1; d_gene: TRBD2; j_gene: TRBJ2-1; abundance: -; CDR3aa: CASSLTSGSLLNEQFF; CDR3nt: TGCGCCAGCAGCTTAACTAGCGGGAGCCTATTGAATGAGCAGTTCTTC
v_gene: TRBV19; d_gene: -; j_gene: TRBJ2-7; abundance: many; CDR3aa: CASSGRDTTYEQYF; CDR3nt: TGTGCCAGTAGTGGACGGGACACAACCTACGAGCAGTACTTC
v_gene: TRBV11-2; d_gene: TRBD1; j_gene: TRBJ2-7; abundance: -; CDR3aa: CASSVDRTTYEQYF; CDR3nt: TGTGCCAGCAGCGTGGACAGGACCACCTACGAGCAGTACTTC
v_gene: TRBV5-1; d_gene: -; j_gene: TRBJ1-1; abundance: few; CDR3aa: CASSLEVATTNTEAFF; CDR3nt: TGCGCCAGCAGCTTGGAGGTAGCCACGACTAACACTGAAGCTTTCTTT
v_gene: TRBV30; d_gene: -; j_gene: TRBJ1-3; abundance: -; CDR3aa: CAWSFGVSGNTIYF; CDR3nt: TGTGCCTGGAGTTTTGGGGTCTCTGGAAACACCATATATTTT
v_gene: TRBV11-3; d_gene: -; j_gene: TRBJ2-5; abundance: once; CDR3aa: CASSFPSRGFETQYF; CDR3nt: TGTGCCAGCAGCTTCCCTAGCAGGGGCTTTGAGACCCAGTACTTC
v_gene: TRBV3-1/TRBV3-2; d_gene: TRBD2; j_gene: TRBJ2-1; abundance: -; CDR3aa: CASSQETSGAFF; CDR3nt: TGTGCCAGCAGCCAAGAGACTAGCGGGGCGTTCTTC
v_gene: TRBV30; d_gene: TRBD1; j_gene: TRBJ1-3; abundance: -; CDR3aa: CAWIIQGTGNTIYF; CDR3nt: TGTGCCTGGATAATACAGGGGACCGGAAACACCATATATTTT
v_gene: TRBV5-6; d_gene: TRBD2; j_gene: TRBJ2-2; abundance: -; CDR3aa: CASSLVGLGLAANTGELFF; CDR3nt: TGTGCCAGCAGTTTGGTCGGGTTGGGACTAGCGGCCAACACCGGGGAGCTGTTTTTT
v_gene: TRBV5-5; d_gene: -; j_gene: TRBJ2-3; abundance: -; CDR3aa: CASSLGHSDTQYF; CDR3nt: TGTGCCAGCAGTCTGGGACATTCAGATACGCAGTATTTT
v_gene: TRBV5-1; d_gene: -; j_gene: TRBJ1-1; abundance: -; CDR3aa: CASSLEAADTEAFF; CDR3nt: TGCGCCAGCAGCTTGGAGGCGGCGGACACTGAAGCTTTCTTT
v_gene: TRBV18; d_gene: -; j_gene: TRBJ2-7; abundance: few; CDR3aa: CASSPPGRGPLEQYF; CDR3nt: TGTGCCAGCTCACCACCTGGCAGGGGCCCCCTCGAGCAGTACTTC
v_gene: TRBV2; d_gene: -; j_gene: TRBJ1-6; abundance: few; CDR3aa: CASSADRSPLHF; CDR3nt: TGTGCCAGCAGCGCGGATAGGTCACCCCTCCACTTT
v_gene: TRBV5-4; d_gene: TRBD1; j_gene: TRBJ2-5; abundance: -; CDR3aa: CASSSNRGWETQYF; CDR3nt: TGTGCCAGCAGCTCTAACAGGGGATGGGAGACCCAGTACTTC
v_gene: TRBV6-6; d_gene: TRBD2; j_gene: TRBJ2-7; abundance: -; CDR3aa: CASREESGGSYEQYF; CDR3nt: TGTGCCAGCAGAGAAGAGAGCGGGGGGAGCTACGAGCAGTACTTC
v_gene: TRBV5-1; d_gene: TRBD1; j_gene: TRBJ2-7; abundance: -; CDR3aa: CASSTGQASYEQYF; CDR3nt: TGCGCCAGCAGCACGGGACAGGCCTCCTACGAGCAGTACTTC
v_gene: TRBV11-3; d_gene: TRBD1; j_gene: TRBJ2-5; abundance: -; CDR3aa: CASSLGGGTGGTQYF; CDR3nt: TGTGCCAGCAGCTTAGGTGGCGGGACAGGGGGGACCCAGTACTTC
v_gene: TRBV5-1; d_gene: -; j_gene: TRBJ2-2; abundance: -; CDR3aa: CASSLAPNTGELFF; CDR3nt: TGCGCCAGCAGCTTGGCCCCCAACACCGGGGAGCTGTTTTTT
v_gene: TRBV6-6; d_gene: TRBD1; j_gene: TRBJ1-2; abundance: -; CDR3aa: CASSYPGQGRSNGYTF; CDR3nt: TGTGCCAGCAGTTACCCGGGACAGGGAAGATCTAATGGCTACACCTTC